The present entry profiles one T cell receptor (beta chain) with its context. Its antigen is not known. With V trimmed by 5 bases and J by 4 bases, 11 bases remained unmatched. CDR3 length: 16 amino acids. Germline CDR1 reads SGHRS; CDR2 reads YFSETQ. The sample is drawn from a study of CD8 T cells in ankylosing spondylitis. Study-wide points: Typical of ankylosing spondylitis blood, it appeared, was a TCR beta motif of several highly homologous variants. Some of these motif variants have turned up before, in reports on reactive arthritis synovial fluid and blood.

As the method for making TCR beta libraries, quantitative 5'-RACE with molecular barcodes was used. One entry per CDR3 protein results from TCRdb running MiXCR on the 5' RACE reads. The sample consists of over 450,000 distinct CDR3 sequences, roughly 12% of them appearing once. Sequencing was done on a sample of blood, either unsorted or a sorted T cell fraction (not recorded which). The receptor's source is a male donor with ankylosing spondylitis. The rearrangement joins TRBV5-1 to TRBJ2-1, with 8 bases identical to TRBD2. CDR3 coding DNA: TGCGCCAGCAGAACTAGCGGCAAAGTTTCTTACAATGAGCAGTTCTTC. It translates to CASRTSGKVSYNEQFF.